This record concerns one TCR beta chain sequence. The target antigen is unknown. This entry belongs to a study of cytomegalovirus exposure and HLA in healthy donors. Deletions cut 1 base from V and 3 bases from J, with 16 bases between. CDR3 length equals 16 residues. Germline V CDR1 and CDR2: KGHSH, LQKENI. The donors were members of the validation cohort, which comprised under 150 subjects and was separate from the first cohort of 670 or so subjects. The study, taken as a whole, reports: That first-cohort TCR clusters tended to co-occur in the 130 or so validation repertoires was found in a later analysis.

The assay was immunoSEQ multiplex PCR, and TCRdb's table has in-frame clones only and misses some. The sample shows 200,000 to 250,000 clones, around 87% of them seen only once. Sequencing input: PBMCs. The receptor's source is a woman between 18 and 30 years old in good health and CMV-seropositive. V and J are TRBV18 and TRBJ2-7, with D possibly matching TRBD1 (5 bases). CDR3 region: CASSPQRSGAVYEQYF. The CDR3 nucleotides read TGTGCCAGCTCACCACAGAGGAGTGGGGCAGTCTACGAGCAGTACTTC. Looking up the rest from reference TRBV18 and TRBJ2-7 gives the full variable domain: NAGVMQNPRHLVRRRGQEARLRCSPMKGHSHVYWYRQLPEEGLKFMVYLQKENIIDESGMPKERFSAEFPKEGPSILRIQQVVRGDSAAYFCASSPQRSGAVYEQYFGPGTRLTVT.